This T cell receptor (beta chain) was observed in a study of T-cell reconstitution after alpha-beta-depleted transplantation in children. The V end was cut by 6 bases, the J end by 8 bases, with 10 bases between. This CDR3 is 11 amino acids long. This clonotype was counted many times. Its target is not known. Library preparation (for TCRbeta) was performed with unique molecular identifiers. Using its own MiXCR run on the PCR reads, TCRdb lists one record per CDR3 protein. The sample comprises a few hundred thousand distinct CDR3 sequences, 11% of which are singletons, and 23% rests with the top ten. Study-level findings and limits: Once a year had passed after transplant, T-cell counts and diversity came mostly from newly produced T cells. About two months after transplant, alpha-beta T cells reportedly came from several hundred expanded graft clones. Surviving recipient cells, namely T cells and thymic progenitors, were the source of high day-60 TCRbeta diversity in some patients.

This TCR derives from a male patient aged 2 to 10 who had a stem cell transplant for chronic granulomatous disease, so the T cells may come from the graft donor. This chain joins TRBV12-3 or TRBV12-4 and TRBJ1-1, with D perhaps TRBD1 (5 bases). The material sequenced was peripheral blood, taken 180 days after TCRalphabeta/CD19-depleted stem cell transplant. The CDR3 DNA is TGTGCCAGCAGCCCCGACAGCGAAGCTTTCTTT. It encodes CASSPDSEAFF.